The 26 T cell receptor beta chains listed next were all sequenced from one sample in a study of beta chain features in type 1 diabetes. All of the isolated RNA was reverse transcribed, so expressed TCRB transcripts were sequenced. Data came from immunoSEQ multiplex PCR; TCRdb stores just in-frame clones and leaves some out. The sample lists a few hundred thousand clones, about a sixth occurring once. These TCRs are of unknown antigen specificity. Notes on the study in general: TCRB CDR3s from Type 1 diabetes patients were moderately but significantly shorter in all four CD4+ subsets.

Sequencing was performed on naive CD4+ T cells from blood. These TCRs come from a man aged 30 to 45 with type 1 diabetes.

In this sample, this clone turned up a few times. The gene calls are TRBV7-2 and TRBJ1-1; the D is unclear. This CDR3 is 13 amino acids long. CDR1 SGHTA and CDR2 FQGNSA come from the germline V gene. The V gene lost 1 base and the J gene lost 5 bases, with 8 bases spanning the gap. The CDR3 is CASSLGPVTEAFF. The CDR3 DNA follows: TGTGCCAGCAGCTTAGGACCCGTGACTGAAGCTTTCTTT.

In this sample, this clone turned up a few times. This sequence joins TRBV14 and TRBJ2-7; D unresolved. V was trimmed by 2 bases and J by 3 bases, leaving 8 bases between them. CDR1 and CDR2 from the germline V gene are SGHDN and FVKESK. The CDR3 has 13 amino acids. The CDR3 is CASSQYTDYEQYF. The CDR3 DNA reads TGTGCCAGCAGCCAATACACAGACTACGAGCAGTACTTC.

This sequence joins TRBV7-9 and TRBJ2-3, with 9 bases matching TRBD2. The CDR3 has 15 residues. J was trimmed by 2 bases and V by 4 bases; bases with no gene match: 4. The germline V gene encodes CDR1 SEHNR and CDR2 FQNEAQ (reference sequence). Written as DNA, the CDR3 is TGTGCCAGCAGCTCACCTAGCGGGGTCACAGATACGCAGTATTTT. The encoded protein is CASSSPSGVTDTQYF.

In its sample, this clone was seen a few times. This chain joins TRBV9 and TRBJ2-5; D is unresolved. V lost 0 bases, J lost 2 bases, and 8 bases lay in between. The germline V gene has CDR1 SGDLS and CDR2 YYNGEE. This CDR3 is 14 amino acids long. The CDR3 bases are TGTGCCAGCAGCGTAGCCGGGTCACAAGAGACCCAGTACTTC. Translated: CASSVAGSQETQYF.

This clone was picked up a small number of times. The chain recombines TRBV18 with TRBJ1-2; D remains ambiguous. The length of the CDR3 is 15 residues. Germline-derived CDR1 and CDR2 are KGHSH and LQKENI. Trimming left V 1 base short and J 0 bases short, with 9 bases between. CDR3 amino acids: CASSPQEVANYGYTF. The CDR3 DNA is TGTGCCAGCTCACCACAAGAAGTAGCTAACTATGGCTACACCTTC.

This clone was recorded a few times. CDR3 in amino acids: CASSSSGVSGANVLTF. The CDR3 nucleotides read TGTGCCAGCAGCTCGTCCGGGGTATCCGGGGCCAACGTCCTGACTTTC. The genes are TRBV7-2 and TRBJ2-6; tentatively, D is TRBD2 (5 bases). Per the germline V gene, CDR1 is SGHTA and CDR2 is FQGNSA. Trimming cost V 4 bases and J 4 bases, with 14 bases left between them. The CDR3 loop spans 16 amino acids.

The J gene is TRBJ2-3, the V gene TRBV7-3, with D perhaps TRBD1 (5 bases). Germline-derived CDR1 and CDR2 are SGHTA and FQGTGA. CDR3 length equals 15 residues. The V and J ends lost 1 base and 4 bases respectively, with 12 bases between them. In DNA, the CDR3 is TGTGCCAGCAGCTTAAACCCCAGGGTATCAGATACGCAGTATTTT. This sequence encodes CASSLNPRVSDTQYF. Complete variable domain (other parts from reference TRBV7-3 and TRBJ2-3): GAGVSQTPSNKVTEKGKYVELRCDPISGHTALYWYRQSLGQGPEFLIYFQGTGAADDSGLPNDRFFAVRPEGSVSTLKIQRTERGDSAVYLCASSLNPRVSDTQYFGPGTRLTVL.

This clone was observed a few times. The V call is TRBV30, the J call TRBJ2-5; perhaps TRBD1 as D (5 bases). V lost 0 bases to trimming and J lost 4 bases, with 9 bases between them. This CDR3 has 13 amino acids. CDR1 and CDR2 (germline): GTSNPN, SVGIG (reference sequence). CDR3 loop: CAWSVVRAETQYF. CDR3 in DNA: TGTGCCTGGAGTGTGGTCAGGGCAGAGACCCAGTACTTC.

The CDR3 is CASSLSSGTSTDTQYF. The CDR3 DNA follows: TGTGCCAGCAGCTTGAGTAGCGGGACCTCCACAGATACGCAGTATTTT. The rearrangement uses TRBV7-9 and TRBJ2-3, with 8 bases lining up with TRBD2. The CDR3 extends over 16 amino acids. Germline loops: CDR1 SEHNR, CDR2 FQNEAQ (reference sequence). V trimming: 3 bases; J trimming: 2 bases; junction bases outside the gene matches: 7.

The J gene is TRBJ2-5, the V gene TRBV7-2, with D unresolved. The germline V and J ends were trimmed by 1 base and 5 bases, with 8 bases remaining between them. Germline V gene data show CDR1 as SGHTA and CDR2 as FQGNSA. The length of the CDR3 is 13 residues. CDR3 coding DNA: TGTGCCAGCAGCTTAGTAGGCTCGGAGACCCAGTACTTC. Encoded protein: CASSLVGSETQYF.

This clone has only a few counts. This chain links TRBV11-2 with TRBJ2-7, with unresolved D. The V gene lost 2 bases and the J gene lost 3 bases, with 14 bases spanning the gap. The CDR3 sequence is 15 residues long. Per the germline V gene, CDR1 is SGHAT and CDR2 is FQNNGV. CDR3 DNA: TGTGCCAGCAGCTTAAGTCGTGGCACGGGCTACGAGCAGTACTTC. Translated: CASSLSRGTGYEQYF.

CDR3 sequence: CASSVGDRGLYEQYF. The CDR3 coding sequence is TGTGCCAGCAGCGTAGGAGACAGGGGGCTCTACGAGCAGTACTTC. J is TRBJ2-7 and V is TRBV9; TRBD1 matches at 10 bases. The CDR3 extends over 15 amino acids. The V gene end was trimmed by 0 bases and the J gene end by 3 bases; junction bases not matched to a gene: 3. Germline values: CDR1 SGDLS, CDR2 YYNGEE.

This clone has more than one count but fewer than ten. This chain joins TRBV4-3 and TRBJ2-1; 8 bases map to TRBD2. Trimming took 4 bases from V and 7 from J; bases not matched to a gene: 15. From germline, CDR1 is LGHNA and CDR2 YSLEER. The CDR3 is 17 residues long. For the CDR3, the DNA is TGCGCCAGCAGCCCTCGTCCCGGGACTAGTCGAAGAAATGAGCAGTTCTTC. Its protein product is CASSPRPGTSRRNEQFF.

As concerns this clone: The sample carries other DNA sequences with the same CDR3. This chain links TRBV29-1 with TRBJ2-3, with D tentatively TRBD1 (6 bases). Germline CDR1 SQVTM, CDR2 ANQGSEA. The CDR3 sequence is 12 residues long. Trimming took 8 bases from V and 0 from J, leaving 9 bases between them. CDR3 sequence (DNA): TGCAGCTTGGGGGCGAGCACAGATACGCAGTATTTT. Translation gives CSLGASTDTQYF.

V gene TRBV7-9 combines with J gene TRBJ2-1, with D maybe TRBD1 (6 bases). Germline values: CDR1 SEHNR, CDR2 FQNEAQ (reference sequence). The CDR3 contains 13 residues. With 11 bases removed from V and 6 bases from J, the gap between germline ends came to 17 bases. The CDR3 sequence: CAVGDNPSNEQFF. The CDR3 DNA sequence: TGTGCCGTCGGGGACAACCCTAGCAATGAGCAGTTCTTC.

This chain uses TRBV28 with TRBJ2-1; no clear D gene. Trimming shortened V by 6 bases and J by 6 bases, and 6 bases separated the two germline ends. This CDR3 has 11 amino acids. CDR1 MDHEN and CDR2 SYDVKM come from the germline V gene. CDR3 nucleotide sequence: TGTGCCAGCAGGATAGCCAATGAGCAGTTCTTC. Translating it yields CASRIANEQFF.

This clone was found a few times. The CDR3 spells CAWSYRTGTSYEQYF. The DNA of the CDR3 is TGTGCCTGGAGTTACAGGACAGGGACTTCCTACGAGCAGTACTTC. The rearrangement links TRBV30 to TRBJ2-7, with TRBD1 identical over 8 bases. Per the germline V gene, CDR1 is GTSNPN and CDR2 is SVGIG (reference sequence). This CDR3 contains 15 residues. The ends lost 2 bases at V and 1 base at J; junction bases unmatched: 7.

The chain has TRBV27 and TRBJ2-7; weak D call: TRBD1 (5 bases). Germline V CDR1 and CDR2: MNHEY, SMNVEV (reference sequence). Trimming removed 6 bases from V and 6 bases from J, with 21 bases in between. The CDR3 is made up of 15 amino acids. The CDR3 nucleotides read TGTGCCAGCAGACCATTCCTCTCAGGGTTTAGCGAGCAGTACTTC. Translated: CASRPFLSGFSEQYF.

J is TRBJ2-3 and V is TRBV10-3; D ambiguous. Germline CDR1 reads ENHRY; CDR2 reads SYGVKD. Trimming stripped 9 bases from V and 1 base from J, with 11 bases between. This CDR3 spans 13 amino acids. CDR3 sequence (DNA): TGTGCCATTGCCACTTCGGGCACAGATACGCAGTATTTT. This sequence encodes CAIATSGTDTQYF.

V and J are TRBV30 and TRBJ2-4; no clear D. The CDR3 contains 13 residues. The germline gives CDR1 GTSNPN, CDR2 SVGIG (reference sequence). Deletions cut 0 bases from V and 3 bases from J, with 6 bases between. Here the CDR3 DNA reads TGTGCCTGGAGTGTAAACGACAAAAACATTCAGTACTTC. It is translated as CAWSVNDKNIQYF.

The chain joins TRBV28 to TRBJ2-1, with TRBD2 matching 11 bases. CDR1 and CDR2 from the germline V gene are MDHEN and SYDVKM. The CDR3 covers 14 residues. The J segment lost 5 bases and the V segment lost 7 bases, leaving 4 bases of the junction unmatched. The CDR3: CASTLAGGDNEQFF. CDR3 DNA sequence: TGTGCCAGCACCCTAGCGGGAGGAGACAATGAGCAGTTCTTC.

The chain joins TRBV5-1 to TRBJ2-4; TRBD1 matches at 7 bases. Losses at the gene ends were 4 bases for V and 8 bases for J; bases not matched to a gene: 9. CDR1 is SGHRS and CDR2 is YFSETQ in the germline V gene. The length of the CDR3 is 14 residues. The DNA of the CDR3 is TGCGCCAGCAGCCTGACAGGGCCAGGGGACATTCAGTACTTC. Its protein product is CASSLTGPGDIQYF.

The chain is built from TRBV9 and TRBJ2-3; D gene uncertain. Per germline, CDR1 SGDLS and CDR2 YYNGEE. This CDR3 is 11 amino acids long. Trimming removed 5 bases at V and 2 bases at J, with 3 bases between. CDR3 sequence reads: CASSNTDTQYF. As DNA, the CDR3 is TGTGCCAGCAGTAACACAGATACGCAGTATTTT.

V and J are TRBV5-1 and TRBJ2-3; D is possibly TRBD1 (5 bases). V was cut by 4 bases and J by 0 bases, with 12 bases left in between. In germline, CDR1 is SGHRS, CDR2 YFSETQ. This CDR3 is built from 15 residues. In nucleotides, the CDR3 is TGCGCCAGCAGCCCGGACATCTCTAGCACAGATACGCAGTATTTT. As protein: CASSPDISSTDTQYF.

The chain recombines TRBV7-9 with TRBJ2-7, with TRBD2 matching over 8 bases. The CDR3 length is 15 residues. Germline CDR1 SEHNR, CDR2 FQNEAQ (reference sequence). V dropped 3 bases and J dropped 3; count of bases not matched to a gene: 7. The CDR3 nucleotides read TGTGCCAGCAGCTTTCCGGGAGGGTCGGGCTACGAGCAGTACTTC. Its protein product is CASSFPGGSGYEQYF.

The V call is TRBV29-1, the J call TRBJ2-7, with a possible D match to TRBD1 (5 bases). Per germline, CDR1 SQVTM and CDR2 ANQGSEA. V lost 0 bases, J lost 9 bases, and 12 bases lay in between. The CDR3 runs 12 residues. Here the CDR3 DNA reads TGCAGCGTTGAAGAGCAGGGCCCGGTGCAGTACTTC. Protein product: CSVEEQGPVQYF.